Following are 11 T cell receptor beta chains from one sample sequenced in a study of T cells after posttransplantation cyclophosphamide. Clones were read by immunoSEQ multiplex PCR, and TCRdb kept only the in-frame ones, dropping some. The table has 16,000 or so clones, approximately 90% seen once. Busulfan-fludarabine conditioning, marrow transplant, and cyclophosphamide on days +3 and +4 were administered. Sequences were derived from CD4+ T cells sorted from blood, sampled after allogeneic stem cell transplant with posttransplant cyclophosphamide. The source is a male patient aged 55 to 70 who received an allogeneic stem cell transplant from a related donor and was CMV-positive. These T cells may partly come from the graft donor.

The chain employs TRBV11-3 and TRBJ2-7, with a tentative D call TRBD2 (6 bases). Germline-derived CDR1 and CDR2 are SGHNT and YENEEA. Between the trimmed V and J ends, which lost 5 bases and 8 bases, there was a span of 25 bases. There are 16 residues in the CDR3. Written as DNA, the CDR3 is TGTGCCAGCAGCCCTTCCGGGACTCAGGGAACGGAGAAGCAGTACTTC. Its translation: CASSPSGTQGTEKQYF.

The chain combines TRBV7-9 with TRBJ1-1; D perhaps matches TRBD1 (5 bases). The germline V gene has CDR1 SEHNR and CDR2 FQNEAQ (reference sequence). The CDR3 covers 16 residues. V lost 0 bases to trimming and J lost 5 bases, with 16 bases between them. Here the CDR3 DNA reads TGTGCCAGCAGCTTAGCGCCGGGGGGAAGGAGGACTGAAGCTTTCTTT. Translated: CASSLAPGGRRTEAFF.

Here the CDR3 reads CASSFDRGHTEAFF. The DNA of the CDR3 is TGTGCCAGCAGTTTCGACAGGGGGCATACTGAAGCTTTCTTT. This chain connects TRBV28 to TRBJ1-1; 10 bases align to TRBD1. V shed 3 bases, J shed 5 bases, and the junction held 3 bases outside the gene matches. There are 14 residues in the CDR3. Germline CDR1 MDHEN, CDR2 SYDVKM.

The J gene is TRBJ2-7, the V gene TRBV7-3, with D perhaps TRBD1 (6 bases). Germline V lookup: CDR1 SGHTA, CDR2 FQGTGA. CDR3 size: 13 residues. Trimming took off 3 bases at V and 5 bases at J, with 11 bases between the two ends. In DNA form, the CDR3 reads TGTGCCAGCAGCTTTTACAGGGACAACGAGCAGTACTTC. Translation gives CASSFYRDNEQYF.

This chain uses TRBV7-2 with TRBJ1-2; D ambiguous. V was pared by 3 bases and J by 3 bases, with 11 bases between. This CDR3 has 14 amino acids. Germline lookup yields CDR1 SGHTA and CDR2 FQGNSA. This CDR3 reads CASSLDGVDYGYTF. DNA of the CDR3: TGTGCCAGCAGCTTGGACGGGGTTGACTATGGCTACACCTTC.

The chain combines TRBV18 with TRBJ1-3, with a weak D call TRBD1 (5 bases). CDR1 and CDR2 (germline): KGHSH, LQKENI. V lost 2 bases and J lost 0, with 8 bases in between. The CDR3 has 15 residues. The CDR3 DNA sequence: TGTGCCAGCTCACCAGCAGGGCTCTCTGGAAACACCATATATTTT. Protein: CASSPAGLSGNTIYF.

This clone was seen more than once but under ten times. V gene TRBV4-3 combines with J gene TRBJ2-1; the D gene is possibly TRBD2 (7 bases). Looked up from germline, CDR1 is LGHNA and CDR2 is YSLEER. The CDR3 spans 13 residues. The V end was cut by 5 bases, the J end by 8 bases, with 13 bases between. The CDR3 DNA is TGCGCCAGCAGCAGGGGGGGGGAACATGAGCAGTTCTTC. It specifies CASSRGGEHEQFF.

The gene calls are TRBV11-2 and TRBJ2-1; 11 nucleotides align to TRBD2. Germline CDR1 SGHAT, CDR2 FQNNGV. Germline trimming cut 0 bases from V and 8 bases from J; bases unmatched to any gene: 3. This CDR3 contains 15 residues. DNA of the CDR3: TGTGCCAGCAGCTTAGAACTAGCGGGGGATTATGAGCAGTTCTTC. It encodes CASSLELAGDYEQFF.

Only one count was recorded for this clone. The chain carries TRBV7-6 and TRBJ1-4; D gene unclear. The V end lost 5 bases, the J end lost 4 bases, and 14 bases lay between the germline ends. The CDR3 loop spans 15 amino acids. Germline V CDR1 and CDR2: SGHVS, FNYEAQ. Here the CDR3 DNA reads TGTGCCAGCAGCCGCTCGACATTCTTTAATGAAAAACTGTTTTTT. Protein product: CASSRSTFFNEKLFF. Combining the CDR3 with reference TRBV7-6 and TRBJ1-4 gives the whole variable domain GAGVSQSPRYKVTKRGQDVALRCDPISGHVSLYWYRQALGQGPEFLTYFNYEAQQDKSGLPNDRFSAERPEGSISTLTIQRTEQRDSAMYRCASSRSTFFNEKLFFGSGTQLSVL.

The J gene is TRBJ1-1, the V gene TRBV7-2; maybe TRBD1 (5 bases). Germline V gene sequence: CDR1 SGHTA, CDR2 FQGNSA. Deletions cut 3 bases from V and 0 bases from J, with 5 bases between. The CDR3 length is 13 residues. In DNA, the CDR3 is TGTGCCAGCAGCTTGGACATGAACACTGAAGCTTTCTTT. Its protein product is CASSLDMNTEAFF.

V is TRBV6-5 and J is TRBJ2-3; 13 nucleotides match TRBD2. With V trimmed by 4 bases and J by 1 base, 2 bases remained unmatched. The germline gives CDR1 MNHEY, CDR2 SVGAGI. This CDR3 has 16 residues. CDR3 sequence reads: CASSSGLAGGTDTQYF. In DNA form, the CDR3 reads TGTGCCAGCAGTTCCGGACTAGCGGGGGGCACAGATACGCAGTATTTT.